The T cell receptor beta chain under discussion was sequenced for a study of T cell responses to AZD1222 COVID-19 vaccine. Study results and limitations: Nearly half of unique spike-specific TCRs reportedly avoided B.1.351 and B.1.1.7 mutated regions. Only a handful of AZD1222 recipients tested seropositive at baseline. CD4 TCRs associated with vaccination spanned spike, dominating at 160-218 and 743-854.

Sequenced by immunoSEQ multiplex PCR; TCRdb stores in-frame clones only, minus some. There are approximately 210,000 clones in the sample; approximately 93% occur only once, and 3.4% lies in the top ten. Samples with a second dose at about 4 or about 12 weeks were pooled together. In regard to this clone: Its antigen is unidentified.

The V gene's germline CDR1 is MDHEN and CDR2 SYDVKM. V was pared by 6 bases and J by 6 bases, with 12 bases between. The CDR3 totals 13 residues. This sequence joins TRBV28 and TRBJ2-1; weak D call: TRBD2 (6 bases). Here the sequenced sample was peripheral blood, taken 28 days after the second AZD1222 dose. The receptor was isolated from an adult who received the AZD1222 COVID-19 vaccine. Written as DNA, the CDR3 is TGTGCCAGCAGGGGAGGACTGCCCAATGAGCAGTTCTTC. Its protein is CASRGGLPNEQFF.